One and the same sample provided the 6 T cell receptor beta chains below, sequenced in a study of blood T cell repertoires in COVID-19. Some clones are missing from TCRdb's copy, which holds only in-frame ones; the method was immunoSEQ multiplex PCR. The table shows around 38,000 clones, with 70% to 90% occurring only once. Sequenced sample: peripheral blood. All receptors come from a man in his 60s with COVID-19, enrolled during active disease.

This chain connects TRBV5-1 to TRBJ2-1, with TRBD2 matching over 7 bases. J lost 4 bases, V lost 3 bases, and 7 bases had no gene match. The germline V gene has CDR1 SGHRS and CDR2 YFSETQ. CDR3 length: 15 residues. CDR3 amino acids: CASSSSGGSYNEQFF. The CDR3 DNA reads TGCGCCAGCAGCTCCTCGGGAGGTTCTTACAATGAGCAGTTCTTC.

V is TRBV28 and J is TRBJ1-3, with D possibly matching TRBD1 (5 bases). Deletions cut 4 bases from V and 2 bases from J, with 9 bases between. CDR1 MDHEN and CDR2 SYDVKM come from the germline V gene. CDR3 length: 14 residues. CDR3 residues: CASSSGSAGNTIYF. Here the CDR3 DNA reads TGTGCCAGCAGTTCAGGGTCGGCTGGAAACACCATATATTTT.

This sequence joins TRBV9 and TRBJ2-5, with TRBD2 matching over 13 bases. This CDR3 contains 16 residues. Germline CDR1 reads SGDLS; CDR2 reads YYNGEE. V dropped 0 bases and J dropped 1; count of bases not matched to a gene: 0. The CDR3 DNA is TGTGCCAGCAGCGTAGGACTAGCGGGAGGCCAAGAGACCCAGTACTTC. Amino acids: CASSVGLAGGQETQYF.

This clone was counted only a few times. The genes are TRBV4-1 and TRBJ1-6; a possible D gene is TRBD1 (6 bases). Trimming pared 4 bases from V and 6 bases from J, leaving 19 bases between. This CDR3 has 17 amino acids. Germline CDR1 and CDR2: MGHRA and YSYEKL. Here the CDR3 DNA reads TGCGCCAGCAGCCTACCGAGGAACAGGGCTGGTAATTCACCCCTCCACTTT. Its translation is CASSLPRNRAGNSPLHF.

The chain links TRBV7-9 to TRBJ1-1; D not certain. The CDR3 has 12 amino acids. V gave up 0 bases and J gave up 4 bases, with 3 bases separating them. CDR1 is SEHNR, CDR2 FQNEAQ, per germline (reference sequence). The CDR3 nucleotides are TGTGCCAGCAGCTTAGCCGGCACTGAAGCTTTCTTT. This encodes CASSLAGTEAFF. Supplemented by reference TRBV7-9 and TRBJ1-1, the full variable domain reads DTGVSQNPRHKITKRGQNVTFRCDPISEHNRLYWYRQTLGQGPEFLTYFQNEAQLEKSRLLSDRFSAERPKGSFSTLEIQRTEQGDSAMYLCASSLAGTEAFFGQGTRLTVV.

This chain's CDR3 is CASSASGPGADTQYF. The CDR3 DNA sequence: TGTGCCAGTAGTGCTAGCGGTCCCGGAGCAGATACGCAGTATTTT. This chain uses TRBV19 with TRBJ2-3; TRBD2 aligns across 7 bases. With 5 bases clipped from V and 4 bases from J, the junction kept 9 bases outside the gene matches. The CDR3 consists of 15 residues. The germline gives CDR1 LNHDA, CDR2 SQIVND (reference sequence).